Below, 13 T cell receptor beta chains from the same sample are listed, as sequenced in a study of a mutant IDH1 vaccine in newly diagnosed glioma. As to time point: week 35, safety follow-up. Vaccine doses each comprised 300 ug of mutant IDH1 20-mer peptide, with topical imiquimod. Using immunoSEQ multiplex PCR, the repertoire was profiled, and TCRdb retains in-frame clones only, with some absent. Of around 54,000 clones in the sample, about 90% are singletons; the top ten hold more than 1.5%. Their target antigens are unknown. Sample: PBMCs, taken from a glioma patient whose treatment included an IDH1 peptide vaccine. These receptors all come from a man aged 40-50 years with glioma.

V and J are TRBV6-1 and TRBJ1-2; 7 bases are a match to TRBD1. The CDR3 totals 19 residues. The J segment lost 7 bases and the V segment lost 0 bases, leaving 20 bases of the junction unmatched. Looked up from germline, CDR1 is MNHNS and CDR2 is SASEGT. CDR3 amino acids: CASSEAASLSTRTGSGYTF. In DNA form, the CDR3 reads TGTGCCAGCAGTGAAGCGGCCTCGCTGAGTACCCGGACAGGTTCTGGCTACACCTTC.

This chain joins TRBV18 and TRBJ2-2, with D perhaps TRBD1 or TRBD2 (5 bases each). This CDR3 is built from 16 residues. The V end was cut by 3 bases, the J end by 0 bases, with 11 bases between. Germline CDR1 is KGHSH and CDR2 is LQKENI. CDR3 bases: TGTGCCAGCTCACCTCCGGGACCCACGAACACCGGGGAGCTGTTTTTT. Its protein product is CASSPPGPTNTGELFF.

This clone was counted a few times. The chain recombines TRBV6-6 with TRBJ2-1, with D perhaps TRBD1 or TRBD2 (6 bases each). This CDR3 is built from 15 residues. Germline loops: CDR1 MNHNY, CDR2 SVGAGI (reference sequence). Trimming pared 2 bases from V and 2 bases from J, leaving 10 bases between. CDR3 loop: CASSYGGGAYNEQFF. As DNA, the CDR3 is TGTGCCAGCAGTTACGGAGGGGGTGCCTACAATGAGCAGTTCTTC.

The V and J genes are TRBV7-9 and TRBJ2-7; D may be TRBD2 (6 bases). Germline V gene lookup returns CDR1 SEHNR and CDR2 FQNEAQ (reference sequence). Trimming took off 1 base at V and 2 bases at J, with 12 bases between the two ends. The CDR3 sequence is 15 residues long. The CDR3 nucleotides read TGTGCCAGCAGCTTAGGAGCGGGCGGCACCTACGAGCAGTACTTC. Translation: CASSLGAGGTYEQYF.

The chain recombines TRBV11-2 with TRBJ1-1; D is perhaps TRBD1 (5 bases). The CDR3 is 13 amino acids. V lost 5 bases and J 3 bases, leaving 10 bases between the germline ends. Germline V lookup: CDR1 SGHAT, CDR2 FQNNGV. The CDR3: CASSVQGYTEAFF. The CDR3 bases are TGTGCCAGCAGCGTTCAGGGTTACACTGAAGCTTTCTTT.

The V gene is TRBV5-1, the J gene TRBJ2-7, with D uncertain. Germline assignment: CDR1 SGHRS and CDR2 YFSETQ. The V and J ends lost 5 bases and 0 bases respectively, with 21 bases between them. There are 17 residues in the CDR3. CDR3 nucleotide sequence: TGCGCCAGCAGAGGCTTCGCGGCTGATTCAAGCTCCTACGAGCAGTACTTC. Protein product: CASRGFAADSSSYEQYF.

This sequence joins TRBV29-1 and TRBJ2-2; 7 bases are a match to TRBD2. The CDR3 is made up of 15 amino acids. Germline loops: CDR1 SQVTM, CDR2 ANQGSEA. With V trimmed by 6 bases and J by 6 bases, 13 bases remained unmatched. In DNA form, the CDR3 reads TGCAGCGTCGCACCCCTCGCGGGAGTCTCCGGGGAGCTGTTTTTT. Translation: CSVAPLAGVSGELFF.

This clone appeared once. The rearrangement joins TRBV15 to TRBJ2-7, with D maybe TRBD1 (6 bases). The germline gives CDR1 LNHNV, CDR2 YYDKDF (reference sequence). This CDR3 has 12 residues. Trimming stripped 6 bases from V and 3 bases from J, with 9 bases between. This CDR3 reads CATSTQGYEQYF. DNA of the CDR3: TGTGCCACCAGTACACAGGGCTACGAGCAGTACTTC.

The chain is built from TRBV6-5 and TRBJ2-3; D could derive from TRBD1 or TRBD2 (5 bases each). V lost 6 bases and J 3 bases, leaving 10 bases between the germline ends. Germline V gene sequence: CDR1 MNHEY, CDR2 SVGAGI. There are 13 residues in the CDR3. The CDR3 region is CASRGTFTDTQYF. In DNA form, the CDR3 reads TGTGCCAGCAGAGGGACCTTTACAGATACGCAGTATTTT.

The chain employs TRBV2 and TRBJ2-5; D is uncertain. V dropped 6 bases and J dropped 2 bases, with 16 bases sitting between them. The CDR3 has 15 amino acids. The germline V gene encodes CDR1 SNHLY and CDR2 FYNNEI. For the CDR3, the DNA is TGTGCCAGCAGAACAACCGGACGCGCTCAAGAGACCCAGTACTTC. It is translated as CASRTTGRAQETQYF.

This clone was seen once. V is TRBV9 and J is TRBJ1-2; possibly TRBD1 for D (5 bases). Germline lookup yields CDR1 SGDLS and CDR2 YYNGEE. V lost 4 bases and J lost 7, with 17 bases in between. The CDR3 covers 14 residues. This chain's CDR3 is CASSPWGGSGGYTF. In nucleotides, the CDR3 is TGTGCCAGCAGCCCCTGGGGGGGGTCGGGTGGCTACACCTTC.

The V gene is TRBV7-2, the J gene TRBJ1-5, with D maybe TRBD1 (6 bases). Trimming removed 1 base from V and 6 bases from J, with 13 bases in between. This CDR3 is 15 amino acids long. Germline V gene sequence: CDR1 SGHTA, CDR2 FQGNSA. CDR3 region: CASSLVGGVGQPQHF. The CDR3 bases are TGTGCCAGCAGCTTAGTGGGGGGCGTAGGTCAGCCCCAGCATTTT.

The gene calls are TRBV6-6 and TRBJ2-1; 8 nucleotides match TRBD2. The V and J ends lost 8 bases and 9 bases, in that order; junction bases with no gene match: 9. CDR3 length equals 13 residues. The germline V gene has CDR1 MNHNY and CDR2 SVGAGI (reference sequence). The CDR3 bases are TGTGCCAGCCTACCGGGAGGGCCAGGTGAGCAGTTCTTC. Encoded protein: CASLPGGPGEQFF.